Shown below are 3 T cell receptor beta chains from a single sample sequenced in a study of OX40 agonist ivuxolimab in advanced cancers. Some clones are missing from TCRdb's copy, which holds only in-frame ones; the method was immunoSEQ multiplex PCR. The table shows about 100,000 clones, with 89% occurring only once. The specimen was CD4+ or CD8+ T cells sorted from blood, collected in a trial of the OX40 agonist ivuxolimab. Receptors originate from an adult with an advanced solid tumor such as melanoma, head and neck, liver or kidney cancer.

The chain uses TRBV27 and TRBJ2-1; 9 bases are shared with TRBD1. The V gene end was trimmed by 3 bases and the J gene end by 3 bases; junction bases not matched to a gene: 9. Germline V gene sequence: CDR1 MNHEY, CDR2 SMNVEV (reference sequence). The CDR3 contains 17 residues. CDR3 coding DNA: TGTGCCAGCAGTTTTTTTCCCGGGACAGGGTTCTACAATGAGCAGTTCTTC. As protein: CASSFFPGTGFYNEQFF.

The V call is TRBV5-1, the J call TRBJ1-4; D possibly corresponds to TRBD1 (5 bases). Trimming left V 0 bases short and J 4 bases short, with 7 bases between. Germline values: CDR1 SGHRS, CDR2 YFSETQ. The CDR3 runs to 14 residues. CDR3 coding DNA: TGCGCCAGCAGCTTGGCGGGGCATAATGAAAAACTGTTTTTT. This codes for CASSLAGHNEKLFF. Using reference TRBV5-1 and TRBJ1-4 for the parts outside the CDR3, the full variable domain is KAGVTQTPRYLIKTRGQQVTLSCSPISGHRSVSWYQQTPGQGLQFLFEYFSETQRNKGNFPGRFSGRQFSNSRSEMNVSTLELGDSALYLCASSLAGHNEKLFFGSGTQLSVL.

The rearrangement uses TRBV6-5 and TRBJ1-1; D call uncertain. Germline values: CDR1 MNHEY, CDR2 SVGAGI. Trimming cost V 5 bases and J 1 base, with 11 bases left between them. CDR3 size: 14 residues. The CDR3 DNA is TGTGCCAGCAGTCCCTCCCCGGCGAACACTGAAGCTTTCTTT. Translated: CASSPSPANTEAFF.